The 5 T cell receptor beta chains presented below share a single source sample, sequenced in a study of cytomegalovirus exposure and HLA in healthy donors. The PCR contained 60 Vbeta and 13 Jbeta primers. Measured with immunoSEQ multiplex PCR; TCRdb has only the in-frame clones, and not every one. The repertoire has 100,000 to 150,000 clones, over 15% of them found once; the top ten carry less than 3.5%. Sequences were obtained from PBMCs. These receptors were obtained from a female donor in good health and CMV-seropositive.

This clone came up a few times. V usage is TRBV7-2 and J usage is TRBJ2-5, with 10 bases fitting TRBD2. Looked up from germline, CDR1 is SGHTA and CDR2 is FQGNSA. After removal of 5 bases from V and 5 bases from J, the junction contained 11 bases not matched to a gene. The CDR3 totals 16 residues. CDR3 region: CASSPQWSGRGETQYF. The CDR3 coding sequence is TGTGCCAGCAGCCCACAATGGAGCGGGAGGGGGGAGACCCAGTACTTC.

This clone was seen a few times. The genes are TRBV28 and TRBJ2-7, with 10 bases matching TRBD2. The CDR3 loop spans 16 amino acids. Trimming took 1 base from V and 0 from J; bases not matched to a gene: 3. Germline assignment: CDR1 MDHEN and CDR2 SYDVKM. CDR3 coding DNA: TGTGCCAGCAGTTTATCCGCTAGCGGGAGCTCCTACGAGCAGTACTTC. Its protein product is CASSLSASGSSYEQYF.

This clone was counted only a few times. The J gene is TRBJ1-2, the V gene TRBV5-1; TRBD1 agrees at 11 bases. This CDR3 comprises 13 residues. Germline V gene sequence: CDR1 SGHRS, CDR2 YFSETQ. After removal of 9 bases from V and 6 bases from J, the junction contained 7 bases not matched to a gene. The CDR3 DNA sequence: TGCGCCACTCGGACAGGGGGCGAGGATGGCTACACCTTC. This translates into CATRTGGEDGYTF.

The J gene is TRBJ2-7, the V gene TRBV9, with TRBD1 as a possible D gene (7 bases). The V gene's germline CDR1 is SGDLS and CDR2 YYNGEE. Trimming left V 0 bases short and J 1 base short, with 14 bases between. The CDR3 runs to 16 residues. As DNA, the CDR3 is TGTGCCAGCAGCGTAGGCGTCAGGGGGGATTCCTACGAGCAGTACTTC. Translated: CASSVGVRGDSYEQYF.

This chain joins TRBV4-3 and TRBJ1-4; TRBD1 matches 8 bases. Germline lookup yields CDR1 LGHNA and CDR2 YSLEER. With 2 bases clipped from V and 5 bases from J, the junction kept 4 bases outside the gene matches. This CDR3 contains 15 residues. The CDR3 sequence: CASSQLRDRNEKLFF. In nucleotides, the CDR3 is TGCGCCAGCAGCCAACTCCGGGACAGGAATGAAAAACTGTTTTTT.